Following are 31 T cell receptor beta chains from one sample sequenced in a study of cytomegalovirus exposure and HLA in healthy donors (dated by TCRdb to 2016 to 2017). The library was prepared using the immunoSEQ multiplex PCR assay. A mixture of 60 forward primers for TCR Vbeta segments and 13 reverse primers for TCR Jbeta segments was used in the multiplex PCR. TCRdb obtained this table from immuneACCESS and retained in-frame rearrangements with V and J assigned. These tables miss some clones; where compared with another copy, unresolved V genes account for less than half of the shortfall, and the remainder is unexplained. The sample table lists around 190,000 clones, roughly three quarters of them with a count of one. The ten largest make up around 1.6% of the sample. The sequenced material came from PBMCs. These receptor sequences come from a woman between 18 and 30 years old in good health and CMV-seronegative.

The J gene is TRBJ2-1, the V gene TRBV5-4, with D perhaps TRBD1 (6 bases). The length of the CDR3 is 15 residues. The germline V and J ends were trimmed by 4 bases and 1 base, with 12 bases remaining between them. CDR1 SGHNT and CDR2 YYREEE come from the germline V gene (reference sequence). For the CDR3, the DNA is TGTGCCAGCAGCACGGACAGCTTATCCTACAATGAGCAGTTCTTC. It encodes CASSTDSLSYNEQFF.

This rearrangement joins TRBV6-5 to TRBJ2-3, with 8 bases identical to TRBD1. Germline V CDR1 and CDR2: MNHEY, SVGAGI. The V segment lost 6 bases and the J segment 1 base; nucleotides outside the gene matches: 6. The CDR3 has 15 residues. CDR3 protein: CASRPGTGRTDTQYF. In nucleotides, the CDR3 is TGTGCCAGCAGACCAGGGACAGGTCGCACAGATACGCAGTATTTT.

The rearrangement joins TRBV5-1 to TRBJ2-7, with 8 bases lining up with TRBD1. CDR1 SGHRS and CDR2 YFSETQ come from the germline V gene. Trimming removed 0 bases from V and 10 bases from J; junction bases left unmatched: 12. The CDR3 consists of 15 residues. This CDR3 reads CASSLGFNDRGEQYF. DNA of the CDR3: TGCGCCAGCAGCTTGGGGTTTAATGACAGGGGCGAACAGTACTTC. Variable domain in full (rest from reference TRBV5-1 and TRBJ2-7): KAGVTQTPRYLIKTRGQQVTLSCSPISGHRSVSWYQQTPGQGLQFLFEYFSETQRNKGNFPGRFSGRQFSNSRSEMNVSTLELGDSALYLCASSLGFNDRGEQYFGPGTRLTVT.

The V gene is TRBV14, the J gene TRBJ2-1; 8 bases fit TRBD1. J lost 3 bases, V lost 4 bases, and 5 bases had no gene match. The CDR3 contains 15 residues. In germline, CDR1 is SGHDN, CDR2 FVKESK. As DNA, the CDR3 is TGTGCCAGCAGCCCCCGACAGGGGTTCTACAATGAGCAGTTCTTC. This codes for CASSPRQGFYNEQFF.

V usage is TRBV7-2 and J usage is TRBJ1-2; D unclear. Germline CDR1 is SGHTA and CDR2 is FQGNSA. V lost 6 bases, J lost 4 bases, and 18 bases lay in between. The length of the CDR3 is 15 residues. The CDR3 DNA reads as TGTGCCAGCAGTTCCACACCGACTGCGATCTATGGCTACACCTTC. Translating it yields CASSSTPTAIYGYTF.

V usage is TRBV18 and J usage is TRBJ2-5; D is uncertain. The CDR3 totals 13 residues. CDR1 KGHSH and CDR2 LQKENI come from the germline V gene. V lost 4 bases, J lost 4 bases, and 10 bases lay in between. This CDR3 reads CASSLSSSETQYF. CDR3 bases: TGTGCCAGCTCACTCTCCTCGTCAGAGACCCAGTACTTC.

The chain is built from TRBV30 and TRBJ2-2; D unclear. CDR1 and CDR2 from the germline V gene are GTSNPN and SVGIG (reference sequence). V lost 2 bases and J 0 bases, leaving 7 bases between the germline ends. The CDR3 extends over 14 amino acids. CDR3 sequence: CAWSFDTNTGELFF. In DNA form, the CDR3 reads TGTGCCTGGAGTTTCGACACGAACACCGGGGAGCTGTTTTTT.

This chain links TRBV19 with TRBJ2-7, with TRBD2 matching 8 bases. The V gene's germline CDR1 is LNHDA and CDR2 SQIVND (reference sequence). This CDR3 is built from 13 residues. The J segment lost 3 bases and the V segment lost 5 bases, leaving 3 bases of the junction unmatched. CDR3 loop: CASSPGGDYEQYF. Here the CDR3 DNA reads TGTGCCAGTAGTCCGGGGGGGGACTACGAGCAGTACTTC.

The chain has TRBV7-9 and TRBJ1-1; D remains ambiguous. This CDR3 comprises 12 residues. Germline V gives CDR1 SEHNR, CDR2 FQNEAQ (reference sequence). Trimming left V 7 bases short and J 3 bases short, with 9 bases between. Here the CDR3 reads CASIREDTEAFF. In DNA, the CDR3 is TGTGCCAGCATTCGGGAGGACACTGAAGCTTTCTTT.

The CDR3 loop reads CASATTAKGNGNTIYF. The CDR3 nucleotides are TGTGCTAGTGCCACGACGGCCAAGGGGAATGGAAACACCATATATTTT. The J gene is TRBJ1-3, the V gene TRBV12-5, with D tentatively TRBD1 (5 bases). V was cut by 7 bases and J by 3 bases, with 19 bases left in between. The CDR3 is made up of 16 amino acids. Germline CDR1 and CDR2: LGHNT and FRNRAP.

The chain has TRBV5-5 and TRBJ1-4; D is ambiguous. The ends were cut back, 1 base at V and 8 bases at J, with 9 bases in the middle. CDR3 size: 13 residues. Looked up from germline, CDR1 is SGHKS and CDR2 is YYEKEE (reference sequence). In DNA, the CDR3 is TGTGCCAGCAGCTTGTTGGGAGAAGAAAAACTGTTTTTT. As protein: CASSLLGEEKLFF.

The chain recombines TRBV29-1 with TRBJ1-2; D perhaps matches TRBD1 (6 bases). The germline V and J ends were trimmed by 4 bases and 7 bases, with 16 bases remaining between them. Germline CDR1 reads SQVTM; CDR2 reads ANQGSEA. The CDR3 runs 13 residues. CDR3 protein: CSVGDETGGGYTF. The CDR3 DNA reads as TGCAGCGTTGGGGATGAGACAGGCGGTGGCTACACCTTC.

The CDR3 loop is CASSQDLRDRGEKLFF. For the CDR3, the DNA is TGCGCCAGCAGCCAGGACCTCCGGGACAGGGGTGAAAAACTGTTTTTT. The V gene is TRBV4-3, the J gene TRBJ1-4; TRBD1 matches 10 bases. Trimming at V came to 3 bases and at J to 7 bases, leaving 8 bases not matched to a gene. The CDR3 runs to 16 residues. The V gene's germline CDR1 is LGHNA and CDR2 YSLEER.

The CDR3 bases are TGTGCCAGCAGTGAATCCGAGACTAGCGGGAGCCGGGAGCTGTTTTTT. Translated, it gives CASSESETSGSRELFF. The V call is TRBV6-4, the J call TRBJ2-2; 12 bases match TRBD2. Germline assignment: CDR1 MRHNA and CDR2 SNTAGT. V was pared by 3 bases and J by 9 bases, with 8 bases of the junction left unmatched. The CDR3 has 16 amino acids.

The J gene is TRBJ2-2, the V gene TRBV28; the match to TRBD2 covers 14 bases. The germline gives CDR1 MDHEN, CDR2 SYDVKM. V was pared by 6 bases and J by 0 bases, with 6 bases of the junction left unmatched. The CDR3 totals 18 residues. CDR3 amino acids: CASSLGLAGGANTGELFF. The CDR3 nucleotides are TGTGCCAGCAGCCTCGGACTAGCGGGAGGAGCGAACACCGGGGAGCTGTTTTTT.

This rearrangement joins TRBV4-3 to TRBJ2-5; weak D call: TRBD1 (8 bases). The CDR3 has 15 amino acids. Trimming left V 2 bases short and J 4 bases short, with 14 bases between. The germline V gene has CDR1 LGHNA and CDR2 YSLEER. The CDR3 DNA is TGCGCCAGCAGCCAAATGGACAGGGAGGGAGAGACCCAGTACTTC. Translated: CASSQMDREGETQYF.

The V call is TRBV5-1, the J call TRBJ2-7, with 7 bases lining up with TRBD1. The CDR3 totals 13 residues. V lost 0 bases, J lost 6 bases, and 3 bases stayed unmatched. Germline V gene data show CDR1 as SGHRS and CDR2 as YFSETQ. The CDR3 nucleotides read TGCGCCAGCAGCTTGGTAGGGACAGCCGAGCAGTACTTC. This sequence encodes CASSLVGTAEQYF. Full variable domain (missing parts from reference TRBV5-1 and TRBJ2-7): KAGVTQTPRYLIKTRGQQVTLSCSPISGHRSVSWYQQTPGQGLQFLFEYFSETQRNKGNFPGRFSGRQFSNSRSEMNVSTLELGDSALYLCASSLVGTAEQYFGPGTRLTVT.

This clone has only a few counts. The J gene is TRBJ2-7, the V gene TRBV6-1; 8 bases line up with TRBD1. The CDR3 length is 14 residues. After removal of 7 bases from V and 0 bases from J, the junction contained 5 bases not matched to a gene. Germline V CDR1 and CDR2: MNHNS, SASEGT. CDR3 loop: CASTWTGPSYEQYF. CDR3 sequence (DNA): TGTGCCAGCACCTGGACAGGGCCCTCCTACGAGCAGTACTTC.

The chain couples TRBV18 to TRBJ2-1; 10 bases align to TRBD2. Germline trimming cut 0 bases from V and 7 bases from J; bases unmatched to any gene: 3. The length of the CDR3 is 15 residues. Germline V lookup: CDR1 KGHSH, CDR2 LQKENI. CDR3 loop: CASSPPSGRSNEQFF. The DNA for the CDR3 is TGTGCCAGCTCACCACCTAGCGGGAGGAGTAATGAGCAGTTCTTC.

The rearrangement joins TRBV19 to TRBJ2-7; TRBD2 aligns across 13 bases. V trimming: 10 bases; J trimming: 4 bases; junction bases outside the gene matches: 7. From germline, CDR1 is LNHDA and CDR2 SQIVND (reference sequence). CDR3 length equals 14 residues. The CDR3 protein is CATGLAGAGYEQYF. The CDR3 DNA follows: TGTGCCACAGGACTAGCGGGAGCGGGATACGAGCAGTACTTC.

The rearrangement uses TRBV6-6 and TRBJ2-7; the D gene is possibly TRBD2 (5 bases). The V end lost 4 bases, the J end lost 4 bases, and 14 bases lay between the germline ends. The CDR3 consists of 14 residues. Per germline, CDR1 MNHNY and CDR2 SVGAGI (reference sequence). The CDR3 DNA reads TGTGCCAGCAGTTCTAGCACCAACGTTTACGAGCAGTACTTC. Its protein product is CASSSSTNVYEQYF.

The CDR3 coding sequence is TGTGCCAGCTCTCAGAGCCCCGGACAGGAAAAACTGTTTTTT. This codes for CASSQSPGQEKLFF. The chain is built from TRBV18 and TRBJ1-4, with D possibly TRBD1 on 6 matching bases. The CDR3 length is 14 residues. Germline V lookup: CDR1 KGHSH, CDR2 LQKENI. The V gene lost 6 bases and the J gene lost 8 bases, with 16 bases spanning the gap.

This chain joins TRBV10-3 and TRBJ2-3; 9 bases align to TRBD2. CDR1 is ENHRY, CDR2 SYGVKD, per germline. The junction had 3 bases not matched to a gene; V was cut back by 2 bases and J by 3 bases. The CDR3 has 15 amino acids. The CDR3 sequence: CAISEVAGVTDTQYF. In DNA form, the CDR3 reads TGTGCCATCAGTGAGGTAGCGGGAGTGACAGATACGCAGTATTTT.

This chain links TRBV7-8 with TRBJ1-4, with 8 positions matching TRBD1. V shed 1 base and J 1 base; nucleotides not matched to a gene: 8. This CDR3 has 18 amino acids. Germline CDR1 SGHVS, CDR2 FQNEAQ. The CDR3 here is CASSLVLDRAKTNEKLFF. CDR3 coding DNA: TGTGCCAGCAGCTTAGTTTTGGACAGGGCAAAAACTAATGAAAAACTGTTTTTT.

The chain recombines TRBV9 with TRBJ2-2, with D maybe TRBD1 (6 bases). This CDR3 has 14 amino acids. The V and J ends lost 4 bases and 5 bases respectively, with 12 bases between them. Germline CDR1 and CDR2: SGDLS and YYNGEE. The CDR3 here is CASSSHRVTGELFF. The CDR3 nucleotides are TGTGCCAGCAGCTCGCACAGGGTAACCGGGGAGCTGTTTTTT.

This chain joins TRBV18 and TRBJ1-2, with 7 bases that match TRBD1. This CDR3 has 14 residues. V dropped 3 bases and J dropped 2; count of bases not matched to a gene: 3. Germline V gives CDR1 KGHSH, CDR2 LQKENI. The DNA of the CDR3 is TGTGCCAGCTCACCGGCGGGACAGAACTATGGCTACACCTTC. Translating it yields CASSPAGQNYGYTF.

J is TRBJ1-4 and V is TRBV30; D is undetermined. The germline V gene has CDR1 GTSNPN and CDR2 SVGIG (reference sequence). The CDR3 is 14 amino acids. The V end lost 1 base, the J end lost 4 bases, and 10 bases lay between the germline ends. The CDR3 bases are TGTGCCTGGAGTGGACACGGTGGTAATGAAAAACTGTTTTTT. Its protein is CAWSGHGGNEKLFF.

The chain uses TRBV2 and TRBJ1-1; the D is unclear. The CDR3 is made up of 11 amino acids. Between the trimmed V and J ends, which lost 2 bases and 8 bases, there was a span of 6 bases. Germline loops: CDR1 SNHLY, CDR2 FYNNEI. The DNA for the CDR3 is TGTGCCAGCAGTGAACGCCGGGAAGCTTTCTTT. It is translated as CASSERREAFF. The full variable domain, with the rest looked up from reference TRBV2 and TRBJ1-1, is EPEVTQTPSHQVTQMGQEVILRCVPISNHLYFYWYRQILGQKVEFLVSFYNNEISEKSEIFDDQFSVERPDGSNFTLKIRSTKLEDSAMYFCASSERREAFFGQGTRLTVV.

V and J are TRBV6-1 and TRBJ1-2; D ambiguous. This CDR3 has 16 residues. Germline CDR1 MNHNS, CDR2 SASEGT. With 2 bases removed from V and 2 bases from J, the gap between germline ends came to 15 bases. The CDR3 bases are TGTGCCAGCAGTGAAATTTTGGGCGGGAGGAACTATGGCTACACCTTC. Protein sequence: CASSEILGGRNYGYTF.

This clone has just one count. Relative to the germline gene, one junction end is altered; a read error may explain this. The chain couples TRBV7-9 to TRBJ2-1; D is unresolved. CDR3 length: 12 amino acids. Germline lookup yields CDR1 SEHNR and CDR2 FQNEAQ (reference sequence). The chain's CDR3 is CSSSPGEIEQFF. CDR3 DNA sequence: TGTTCCAGCAGCCCCGGTGAGATCGAGCAGTTCTTC.

This clone was found once. The chain couples TRBV28 to TRBJ1-4, with 7 bases matching TRBD1. The CDR3 contains 14 residues. CDR1 and CDR2 from the germline V gene are MDHEN and SYDVKM. Trimming cost V 7 bases and J 11 bases; bases outside gene matches: 13. CDR3 nucleotide sequence: TGTGCCAGCAACGCGAACAGGGGAGTGGAGAAACTGTTTTTT. Its protein is CASNANRGVEKLFF.